Listed below are T cell receptor beta chains from one sample, sequenced in a study of molecular identifiers for immune sequencing clone quantification. Using its own MiXCR run on the PCR reads, TCRdb lists one record per CDR3 protein. The data hold roughly 300,000 distinct CDR3 sequences, with 24% observed a single time. Sequenced input: naive CD8+ T cells from blood, with Jurkat cell RNA spiked in. These receptors were taken from a human donor in good health. Some libraries in this study had Jurkat cell RNA spiked in. Each CDR3 is given with its conserved first and last residue. The D gene is left open where the match is weak. Clone size appears in some rows only: once, few, many, or a class for an expanded clone.

j_gene | d_gene | abundance | len | v_gene | CDR3nt | CDR3aa
TRBJ1-1 | TRBD1 | . | 14 | TRBV4-3 | TGCGCCCGCAGCCAAGATAGGGACAGCGCTGAAGCTTTCTTT | CARSQDRDSAEAFF
TRBJ2-1 | . | few | 16 | TRBV10-3 | TGTGCCATCAGTGAGTTTTCCGGGGGTCCCTACAATGAGCAGTTCTTC | CAISEFSGGPYNEQFF
TRBJ1-1 | . | few | 16 | TRBV6-5 | TGTGCCAGCAGTTACTCGACCTGGGATGGGACCACTGAAGCTTTCTTT | CASSYSTWDGTTEAFF
TRBJ2-2 | TRBD1 | few | 16 | TRBV19 | TGTGCCAGTAGGGACGGGGACAGGGGTCGAGGAGGGGAGCTGTTTTTT | CASRDGDRGRGGELFF
TRBJ2-3 | . | many | 10 | TRBV5-4 | TGTGCCGTAATCACAGATACGCAGTATTTT | CAVITDTQYF
TRBJ2-3 | . | . | 16 | TRBV27 | TGTGCCAGCAGTTTATTGATCGGGCCTAGCACAGATACGCAGTATTTT | CASSLLIGPSTDTQYF
TRBJ2-7 | . | few | 13 | TRBV20-1 | TGCAGTGCTAGAGGTAGTCATTTCTACGAGCAGTACTTC | CSARGSHFYEQYF
TRBJ2-7 | . | . | 13 | TRBV29-1 | TGCAGCGTCGGCGGGACAGACTCCTACGAGCAGTACTTC | CSVGGTDSYEQYF
TRBJ2-3 | . | many | 11 | TRBV6-6 | TGTGCGGCCAAGGGGCTAGATACGCAGTATTTT | CAAKGLDTQYF
TRBJ2-3 | TRBD2 | many | 18 | TRBV5-1 | TGCGCCAGCAGCGGGCCGGGTCCTAGCGGGGGGAGGACAGATACGCAGTATTTT | CASSGPGPSGGRTDTQYF
TRBJ2-2 | . | . | 13 | TRBV20-1 | TGCAGTGCTAGAGCCTTGGACACCGGGGAGCTGTTTTTT | CSARALDTGELFF
TRBJ2-7 | . | many | 12 | TRBV7-9 | TGTGCCAGCAGCCTGGACCCCTACGAGCAGTACTTC | CASSLDPYEQYF
TRBJ2-3 | . | many | 14 | TRBV20-1 | TGCAGTGCTAGGGATAGCGATGACACAGATACGCAGTATTTT | CSARDSDDTDTQYF
TRBJ2-3 | . | many | 15 | TRBV7-9 | TGTGCCAGCAGCATCCCGCAGGGCAGCACAGATACGCAGTATTTT | CASSIPQGSTDTQYF
TRBJ2-3 | TRBD1 | many | 15 | TRBV30 | TGTGCCTGGAGTACGGGACAGGGGAACACAGATACGCAGTATTTT | CAWSTGQGNTDTQYF
TRBJ2-5 | TRBD1 | . | 15 | TRBV5-4 | TGTGCCAGCAGCGATACGCCAGGGGGCGAAGAGACCCAGTACTTC | CASSDTPGGEETQYF
TRBJ2-4 | . | many | 14 | TRBV12-3/TRBV12-4 | TGTGCCAGCAGTTTTGGAGGAGGTAAAAACATTCAGTACTTC | CASSFGGGKNIQYF
TRBJ2-1 | TRBD2 | . | 15 | TRBV12-3/TRBV12-4 | TGTGCCAGCAGTAGCGGGGACCCCCTTTTGCATGAGCAGTTCTTC | CASSSGDPLLHEQFF
TRBJ2-6 | . | many | 15 | TRBV9 | TGTGCCAGCAGCTCATCAGGGACTGGGGCCAACGTCCTGACTTTC | CASSSSGTGANVLTF
TRBJ2-1 | . | many | 13 | TRBV29-1 | TGCAGCAAATTGGGTAAACTTGGTGATGAGCAGTTCTTC | CSKLGKLGDEQFF
TRBJ1-2 | TRBD1 | many | 17 | TRBV6-5 | TGTGCCAGCAGTTACATCAATGATCAGGGGGCAGACTATGGCTACACCTTC | CASSYINDQGADYGYTF
TRBJ2-5 | . | many | 15 | TRBV9 | TGTGCCAGCAGCGTAGAGGCCCGTGACACAGAGACCCAGTACTTC | CASSVEARDTETQYF
TRBJ1-4 | . | few | 13 | TRBV12-3/TRBV12-4 | TGTGCCAGCAGTCCCGGACCGAGGGAAAAACTGTTTTTT | CASSPGPREKLFF
TRBJ2-2 | . | . | 21 | TRBV4-3 | TGCGCCAGCAGCCAAGATCTGGGCAGGGCCCCCCTACGTGCGAACACCGGGGAGCTGTTTTTT | CASSQDLGRAPLRANTGELFF
TRBJ2-3 | . | many | 15 | TRBV9 | TGTGCCAGCAGCGTCGGGACCTCCCTCACAGATACGCAGTATTTT | CASSVGTSLTDTQYF
TRBJ2-2 | . | many | 15 | TRBV4-1 | TGCGCCAGCAGCCAAGATGGGTTGGGCACCGGGGAGCTGTTTTTT | CASSQDGLGTGELFF
TRBJ1-5 | TRBD1 | . | 13 | TRBV20-1 | TGCAGTGCAAGACAGGGGAGCAATCAGCCCCAGCATTTT | CSARQGSNQPQHF
TRBJ2-3 | TRBD2 | . | 16 | TRBV29-1 | TGCAGCGTTGAAACAGGGACTAGCGGGGGAACAGATACGCAGTATTTT | CSVETGTSGGTDTQYF
TRBJ1-2 | . | . | 15 | TRBV29-1 | TGCAGCGTTGAATTAAGGGCGGGGGCAGATTTTGGCTACACCTTC | CSVELRAGADFGYTF
TRBJ1-1 | . | many | 15 | TRBV4-1 | TGCGCCAGCAGCCCAATGGGTACACTTCATACTGAAGCTTTCTTT | CASSPMGTLHTEAFF
TRBJ2-3 | . | . | 16 | TRBV28 | TGTGCCAGCAGTTTAAAAGTAGGCCTTAGAGGGGATACGCAGTATTTT | CASSLKVGLRGDTQYF
TRBJ2-3 | . | few | 17 | TRBV5-4 | TGTGCCAGCAGCTCACCCCGGACGACCTATAGCACAGATACGCAGTATTTT | CASSSPRTTYSTDTQYF
TRBJ2-1 | . | . | 18 | TRBV4-3 | TGCGCCAGCAGCCAAGCGGCTCTACCTCCAAGCGCCTACACTGAGCAGTTCTTC | CASSQAALPPSAYTEQFF
TRBJ2-4 | TRBD2 | few | 16 | TRBV9 | TGTGCCAGCAGCGTAGCCCCCCCGCCCACGGGAGGAATTCAGTACTTC | CASSVAPPPTGGIQYF
TRBJ2-7 | . | . | 12 | TRBV12-3/TRBV12-4 | TGTGCCAGCAGCTGGAAGGGTTACGAGCAGTACTTC | CASSWKGYEQYF
TRBJ1-2 | . | . | 16 | TRBV30 | TGTGCCTGGAGTGTAGATCTCGCCGGACCTAACTATGGCTACACCTTC | CAWSVDLAGPNYGYTF
TRBJ1-1 | TRBD1 | few | 15 | TRBV7-8 | TGTGCCAGCAACTCCCGACCCCGGGACAGAGAAGAAGCTTTCTTT | CASNSRPRDREEAFF
TRBJ1-2 | . | . | 15 | TRBV12-5 | TGTGCTAGTGGTCCGGGGAACCCCACTAACTGTGGCTACACCTTC | CASGPGNPTNCGYTF
TRBJ2-4 | TRBD2 | many | 13 | TRBV5-6 | TGTGCCAGCAGAGGGACTATGAAAAACATTCAGTACTTC | CASRGTMKNIQYF
TRBJ2-7 | . | few | 14 | TRBV7-8 | TGTGCCAGCAGCTTAGGGTGGGGGGACTACGAGCAGTACTTC | CASSLGWGDYEQYF
TRBJ2-7 | . | . | 13 | TRBV5-1 | TGCGCCAGCAGCTTGGTCGGGAGCAGCGAGCAGTACTTC | CASSLVGSSEQYF
TRBJ2-7 | TRBD1 | many | 14 | TRBV29-1 | TGCAGCGTACCTTCCCAGGGGGACGCCTACGAGCAGTACTTC | CSVPSQGDAYEQYF
TRBJ1-6 | . | few | 14 | TRBV5-4 | TGTGCCAGCAGCCCGGACATTATGAGTTCACCCCTCCACTTT | CASSPDIMSSPLHF
TRBJ1-4 | . | few | 15 | TRBV30 | TGTGCCTGGAGTGTACCTCGATTGTTCAATGAAAAACTGTTTTTT | CAWSVPRLFNEKLFF
TRBJ2-2 | . | few | 17 | TRBV12-3/TRBV12-4 | TGTGCCAGCAGTTTTATTAGTTATTTGGCGAACACCGGGGAGCTGTTTTTT | CASSFISYLANTGELFF
TRBJ2-7 | . | few | 11 | TRBV5-5 | TGTGCCAGCAGAGAAGTCGGCGAGCAGTACTTC | CASREVGEQYF
TRBJ1-1 | . | many | 15 | TRBV9 | TGTGCCAGCAGCGTAGTAGAGGATATGAACACTGAAGCTTTCTTT | CASSVVEDMNTEAFF
TRBJ2-5 | TRBD2 | few | 15 | TRBV6-5 | TGTGCCAGCAGTGGACTAGCGGGAGGGTACGAGACCCAGTACTTC | CASSGLAGGYETQYF
TRBJ1-5 | . | few | 17 | TRBV19 | TGTGCCAGTAGTATTGCTGACAGCGCGTATAGCAATCAGCCCCAGCATTTT | CASSIADSAYSNQPQHF
TRBJ1-5 | TRBD1 | few | 13 | TRBV6-6 | TGTGCCAGCAGGAGGGACAGGGGGGATACGCAGCATTTT | CASRRDRGDTQHF
TRBJ2-7 | TRBD1 | few | 15 | TRBV20-1 | TGCAGTGCTAGAGATTTAGGACAGGCGACCTACGAGCAGTACTTC | CSARDLGQATYEQYF
TRBJ2-7 | . | once | 13 | TRBV6-2/TRBV6-3 | TGTGCCAGCAGGTACGGGCGGGCCTACGAGCAGTACTTC | CASRYGRAYEQYF
TRBJ2-3 | . | . | 15 | TRBV7-3 | TGTGCCAGCAGCGAGGGCTACAGTGACACAGATACGCAGTATTTT | CASSEGYSDTDTQYF
TRBJ2-5 | TRBD2 | many | 17 | TRBV16 | TGTGCCAGCAGCCAATCTCTCAGCGGGGGTAAGCAAGAGACCCAGTACTTC | CASSQSLSGGKQETQYF
TRBJ2-7 | . | few | 14 | TRBV11-2 | TGTGCCAGCAGCTCCCCACAGGGCCGCTACGAGCAGTACTTC | CASSSPQGRYEQYF
TRBJ2-1 | TRBD2 | few | 16 | TRBV20-1 | TGCAGTGCTAGAGTGATAGCGGGGAGTGAGGGTTATGAGCAGTTCTTC | CSARVIAGSEGYEQFF
TRBJ2-1 | TRBD2 | . | 16 | TRBV20-1 | TGCAGTGCTCCCAACTTGGGAGGGAGGATGTTCGATGAGCAGTTCTTC | CSAPNLGGRMFDEQFF